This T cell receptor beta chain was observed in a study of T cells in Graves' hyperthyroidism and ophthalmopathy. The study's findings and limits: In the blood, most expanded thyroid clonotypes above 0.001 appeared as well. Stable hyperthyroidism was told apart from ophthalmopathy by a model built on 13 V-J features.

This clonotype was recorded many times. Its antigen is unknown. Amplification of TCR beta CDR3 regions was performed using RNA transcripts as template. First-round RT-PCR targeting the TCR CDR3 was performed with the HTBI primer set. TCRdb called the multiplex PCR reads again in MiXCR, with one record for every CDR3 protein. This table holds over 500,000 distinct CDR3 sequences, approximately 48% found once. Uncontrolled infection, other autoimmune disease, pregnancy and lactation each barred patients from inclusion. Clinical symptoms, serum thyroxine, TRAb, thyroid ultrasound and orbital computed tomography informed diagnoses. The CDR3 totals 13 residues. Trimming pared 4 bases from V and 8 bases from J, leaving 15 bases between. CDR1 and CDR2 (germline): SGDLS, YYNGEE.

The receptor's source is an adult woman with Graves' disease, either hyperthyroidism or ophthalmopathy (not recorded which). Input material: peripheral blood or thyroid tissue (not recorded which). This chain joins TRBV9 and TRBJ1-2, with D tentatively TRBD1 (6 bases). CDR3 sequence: CASSLTGQGGYTF. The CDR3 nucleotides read TGTGCCAGCAGCCTAACAGGGCAGGGAGGCTACACCTTC.